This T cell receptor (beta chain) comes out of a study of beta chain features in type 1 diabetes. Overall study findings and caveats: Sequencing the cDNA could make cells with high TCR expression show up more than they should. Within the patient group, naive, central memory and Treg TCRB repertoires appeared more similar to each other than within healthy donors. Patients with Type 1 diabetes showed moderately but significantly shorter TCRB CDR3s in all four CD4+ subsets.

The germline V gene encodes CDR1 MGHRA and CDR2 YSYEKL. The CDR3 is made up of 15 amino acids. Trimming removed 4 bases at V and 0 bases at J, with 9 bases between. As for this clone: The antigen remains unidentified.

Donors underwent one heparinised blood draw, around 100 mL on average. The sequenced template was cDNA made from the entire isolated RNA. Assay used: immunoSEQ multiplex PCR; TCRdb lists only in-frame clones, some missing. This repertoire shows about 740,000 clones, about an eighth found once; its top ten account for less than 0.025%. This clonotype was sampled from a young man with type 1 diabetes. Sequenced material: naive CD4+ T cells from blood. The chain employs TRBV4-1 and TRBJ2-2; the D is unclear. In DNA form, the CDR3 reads TGCGCCAGCAGCCTCCGATTCCCGAACACCGGGGAGCTGTTTTTT. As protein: CASSLRFPNTGELFF.